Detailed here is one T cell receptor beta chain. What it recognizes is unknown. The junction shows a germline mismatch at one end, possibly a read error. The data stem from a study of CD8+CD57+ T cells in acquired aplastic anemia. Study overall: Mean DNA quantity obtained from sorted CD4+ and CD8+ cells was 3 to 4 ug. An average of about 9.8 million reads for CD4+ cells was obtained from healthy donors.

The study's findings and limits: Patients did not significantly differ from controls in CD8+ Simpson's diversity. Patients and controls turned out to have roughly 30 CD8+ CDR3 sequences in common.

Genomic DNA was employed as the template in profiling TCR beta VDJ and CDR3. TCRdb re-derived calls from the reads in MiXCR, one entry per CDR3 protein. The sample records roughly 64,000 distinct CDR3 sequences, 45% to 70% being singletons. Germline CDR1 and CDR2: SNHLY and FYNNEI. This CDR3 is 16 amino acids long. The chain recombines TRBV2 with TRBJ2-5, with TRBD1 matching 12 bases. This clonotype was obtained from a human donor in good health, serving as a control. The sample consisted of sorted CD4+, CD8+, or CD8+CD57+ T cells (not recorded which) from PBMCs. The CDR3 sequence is CVSSSGTGGVYETQYF. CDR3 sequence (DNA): TGTGTCAGCAGTTCCGGGACAGGGGGCGTCTATGAGACCCAGTACTTC.